The clone carrying this T cell receptor beta chain appeared many times. The sample comes from a study of CD8+CD57+ T cells in acquired aplastic anemia. The template used for profiling TCR beta VDJ and CDR3 was genomic DNA. MiXCR, applied by TCRdb to the reads, yields one record per CDR3 protein. The sample yields about 190,000 distinct CDR3 sequences, around half seen once. Material: sorted CD4+, CD8+, or CD8+CD57+ T cells (not recorded which) from PBMCs. The receptor was derived from a human donor in good health, serving as a control.

CDR3 loop: CAVRGGLKTVMNTEAFF. The CDR3, as DNA: TGTGCAGTAAGAGGTGGACTGAAAACAGTTATGAACACTGAAGCTTTCTTT. V is TRBV2 and J is TRBJ1-1, with D unclear. The germline gives CDR1 SNHLY, CDR2 FYNNEI. The CDR3 spans 17 residues.